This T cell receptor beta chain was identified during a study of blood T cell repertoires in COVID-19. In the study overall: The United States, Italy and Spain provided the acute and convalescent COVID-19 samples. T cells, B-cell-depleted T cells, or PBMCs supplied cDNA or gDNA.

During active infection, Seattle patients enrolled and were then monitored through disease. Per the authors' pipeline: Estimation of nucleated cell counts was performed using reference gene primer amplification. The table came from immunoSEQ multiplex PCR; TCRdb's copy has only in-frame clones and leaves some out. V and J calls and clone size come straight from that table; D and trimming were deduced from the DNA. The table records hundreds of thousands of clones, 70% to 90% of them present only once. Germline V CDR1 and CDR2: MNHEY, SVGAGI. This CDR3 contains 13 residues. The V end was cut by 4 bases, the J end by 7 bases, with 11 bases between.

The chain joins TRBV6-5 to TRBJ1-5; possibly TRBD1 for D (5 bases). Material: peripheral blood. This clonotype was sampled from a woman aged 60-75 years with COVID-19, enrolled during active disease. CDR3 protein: CASSSGPGQPQHF. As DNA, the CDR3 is TGTGCCAGCAGTTCGGGCCCAGGGCAGCCCCAGCATTTT.